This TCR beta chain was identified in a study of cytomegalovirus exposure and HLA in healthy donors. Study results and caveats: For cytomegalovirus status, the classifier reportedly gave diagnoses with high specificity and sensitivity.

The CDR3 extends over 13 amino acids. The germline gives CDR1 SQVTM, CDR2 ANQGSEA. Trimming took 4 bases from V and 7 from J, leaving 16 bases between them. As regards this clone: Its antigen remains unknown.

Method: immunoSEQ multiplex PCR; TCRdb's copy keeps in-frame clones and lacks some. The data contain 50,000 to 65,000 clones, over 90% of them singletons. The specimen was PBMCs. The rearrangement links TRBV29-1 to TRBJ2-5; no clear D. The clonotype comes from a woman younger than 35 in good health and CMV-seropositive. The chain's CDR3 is CSVGGGSSGTQYF. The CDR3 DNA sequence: TGCAGCGTTGGAGGCGGATCCTCCGGGACCCAGTACTTC.